A single sample is the source of the 9 T cell receptor beta chains below, sequenced in a study of cytomegalovirus exposure and HLA in healthy donors. PCR amplification relied on 60 Vbeta primers (plus 13 Jbeta primers). The assay was immunoSEQ multiplex PCR, and TCRdb's table has in-frame clones only and misses some. The sample has under 150,000 clones, roughly 80% seen once. The sequenced sample was PBMCs. The origin of the receptors is a woman aged 40 to 50 in good health and CMV-seropositive.

The chain recombines TRBV18 with TRBJ2-5; 7 bases match TRBD2. The CDR3 runs 13 residues. Germline assignment: CDR1 KGHSH and CDR2 LQKENI. V trimming: 5 bases; J trimming: 4 bases; junction bases outside the gene matches: 4. The CDR3 loop reads CASSRTSLETQYF. CDR3 DNA: TGTGCCAGCTCAAGGACTAGTTTAGAGACCCAGTACTTC.

The chain is built from TRBV30 and TRBJ2-1; D is possibly TRBD2 (6 bases). The V gene lost 5 bases and the J gene lost 12 bases, with 26 bases spanning the gap. The CDR3 is made up of 15 amino acids. Germline V lookup: CDR1 GTSNPN, CDR2 SVGIG (reference sequence). CDR3 DNA sequence: TGTGCCTGGTCGGCCGGGACTCAAGCCACCCGAGGGCAGTTCTTC. Its translation is CAWSAGTQATRGQFF.

J is TRBJ2-2 and V is TRBV11-3; D unclear. CDR1 is SGHNT, CDR2 YENEEA, per germline. V was cut by 4 bases and J by 4 bases, with 4 bases left in between. The CDR3 loop spans 12 amino acids. For the CDR3, the DNA is TGTGCCAGCAGCTCCCTCACCGGGGAGCTGTTTTTT. Its protein is CASSSLTGELFF.

This rearrangement joins TRBV14 to TRBJ2-7; D not certain. Germline V gene data show CDR1 as SGHDN and CDR2 as FVKESK. This CDR3 contains 11 residues. The V and J ends lost 1 base and 8 bases respectively, with 6 bases between them. DNA of the CDR3: TGTGCCAGCAGCCAAGGTCAGAAGCAGTACTTC. Protein: CASSQGQKQYF. The full variable domain, with the rest looked up from reference TRBV14 and TRBJ2-7, is EAGVTQFPSHSVIEKGQTVTLRCDPISGHDNLYWYRRVMGKEIKFLLHFVKESKQDESGMPNNRFLAERTGGTYSTLKVQPAELEDSGVYFCASSQGQKQYFGPGTRLTVT.

In this sample, this clone turned up a few times. The V gene is TRBV19, the J gene TRBJ2-2; D is possibly TRBD2 (6 bases). The CDR3 spans 15 residues. Trimming stripped 6 bases from V and 0 bases from J, with 11 bases between. Looked up from germline, CDR1 is LNHDA and CDR2 is SQIVND (reference sequence). The CDR3 sequence is CASSKGLTNTGELFF. Here the CDR3 DNA reads TGTGCCAGTAGCAAGGGACTGACGAACACCGGGGAGCTGTTTTTT. The full variable domain, its missing parts supplied by reference TRBV19 and TRBJ2-2, is DGGITQSPKYLFRKEGQNVTLSCEQNLNHDAMYWYRQDPGQGLRLIYYSQIVNDFQKGDIAEGYSVSREKKESFPLTVTSAQKNPTAFYLCASSKGLTNTGELFFGEGSRLTVL.

This clone showed up just once. J is TRBJ2-5 and V is TRBV4-1; 8 positions agree with TRBD1. Matching the DNA end better, TRBJ2-7 makes the J call doubtful. The germline V gene encodes CDR1 MGHRA and CDR2 YSYEKL. This CDR3 has 15 amino acids. The DNA of the CDR3 is TGCGCCAGCAGCCATCAGGGGGCAGGGGTATACGAGCAGTACTTC. The encoded protein is CASSHQGAGVYEQYF.

The gene calls are TRBV11-3 and TRBJ1-4; D possibly corresponds to TRBD1 (5 bases). Trimming stripped 4 bases from V and 4 bases from J, with 16 bases between. The CDR3 runs 16 residues. In germline, CDR1 is SGHNT, CDR2 YENEEA. The DNA for the CDR3 is TGTGCCAGCAGCTCTTGGGGATGGGGCGATAATGAAAAACTGTTTTTT. Protein product: CASSSWGWGDNEKLFF.

This chain uses TRBV9 with TRBJ2-5; 13 bases are a match to TRBD2. Germline trimming cut 0 bases from V and 2 bases from J; bases unmatched to any gene: 4. CDR1 and CDR2 from the germline V gene are SGDLS and YYNGEE. The CDR3 contains 17 residues. The CDR3 bases are TGTGCCAGCAGCGTAGATCCGACTAGCGGGGGGCAAGAGACCCAGTACTTC. Its translation: CASSVDPTSGGQETQYF. Full variable domain (outside the CDR3, taken from reference TRBV9 and TRBJ2-5): DSGVTQTPKHLITATGQRVTLRCSPRSGDLSVYWYQQSLDQGLQFLIQYYNGEERAKGNILERFSAQQFPDLHSELNLSSLELGDSALYFCASSVDPTSGGQETQYFGPGTRLLVL.

The rearrangement links TRBV9 to TRBJ1-2, with D perhaps TRBD1 (5 bases). The CDR3 is 14 residues long. V gave up 3 bases and J gave up 3 bases, with 12 bases separating them. From germline, CDR1 is SGDLS and CDR2 YYNGEE. In DNA form, the CDR3 reads TGTGCCAGCAGCGGGGGACTGAACTACTATGGCTACACCTTC. Amino acid sequence: CASSGGLNYYGYTF.